The subject of this entry is one TCR beta chain. This entry is derived from a study of Ad26.COV2.S vaccination and SARS-CoV-2 variants. Germline V gene lookup returns CDR1 KGHSH and CDR2 LQKENI. Trimming left V 3 bases short and J 3 bases short, with 9 bases between. The CDR3 spans 14 residues. Only in-frame clones appear in the TCRdb table, and some are missing; sequencing was by immunoSEQ multiplex PCR. The sample has about 350,000 clones, roughly 85% seen once. Treatment of the sample: around 19 received Ad26.COV2.S at low or high dose, single or two shots; several received placebo; per-sample allocation not given. On day 63 after the first injection, vaccine and placebo recipients gave samples.

The material sequenced was peripheral blood, taken in a trial of Ad26.COV2.S vaccine versus placebo. The rearrangement links TRBV18 to TRBJ2-1; perhaps TRBD1 as D (6 bases). The TCR was taken from a person aged 18 to 59 who received the Ad26.COV2.S COVID-19 vaccine or a placebo. This CDR3 is CASSPGTNYNEQFF. The CDR3 bases are TGTGCCAGCTCACCCGGGACAAACTACAATGAGCAGTTCTTC. Drawing the rest from reference TRBV18 and TRBJ2-1, the complete variable domain is NAGVMQNPRHLVRRRGQEARLRCSPMKGHSHVYWYRQLPEEGLKFMVYLQKENIIDESGMPKERFSAEFPKEGPSILRIQQVVRGDSAAYFCASSPGTNYNEQFFGPGTRLTVL.